This paragraph reports one TCR beta chain. Which antigen it targets is not known. Base qualities are not provided; no much larger clone lies one nucleotide away. Library generation was performed with the immunoSEQ multiplex PCR assay. A mixture of 60 forward primers for TCR Vbeta segments and 13 reverse primers for TCR Jbeta segments was used in the multiplex PCR. The CDR3 region of rearranged TCR beta genes was amplified from genomic DNA by a multiplex PCR assay. On the Illumina HiSeq System, the amplified TCR beta libraries were sequenced as 87-base-pair reads. On the study's bioinformatics: A later analysis counted about 80 million unique TCR beta chains across the 550 to 700 repertoires, and around 12 million of these chains were shared by at least two donors. Raw reads were error-corrected and collapsed into unique sequences by a nearest-neighbor algorithm in which closely related sequences were merged to remove PCR and sequencing errors. V, D and J gene segments were assigned by aligning CDR3 sequences to IMGT reference sequences. For a sequence to be retained, a match of at least six nucleotides to both a V gene segment and a J gene segment was required. A rearrangement counted as productive if the CDR3 had no stop codons and remained in frame with V and J, and every other rearrangement counted as non-productive. Following IMGT convention, CDR3 was defined as the stretch from the second conserved V-encoded cysteine to the conserved J-encoded phenylalanine. The earlier analysis of about 640 of the donors excluded any sequence lacking an unambiguous match to a single V gene segment. In an earlier analysis of about 590 of the donors, a V segment was called functional when productive rearrangements were above 56.7%, and segregating when the standard deviation between donors exceeded 5%. A statistical classification framework was built to diagnose cytomegalovirus status from the catalog of TCR beta chain sequences. In a later analysis, TCR nucleotide sequences were compared against IMGT/GENE-DB human TR gene sequences so that V and J genes could be assigned. Using the TCRdist pipeline, a later analysis assigned CDR3 sequences along with most-parsimonious VDJ recombination scenarios. In a later analysis, every TCR beta chain was defined by the combination of its CDR3 amino acid sequence and its V-gene family, and reads without a unique V-gene family were dropped. A later analysis removed 592 highly shared, low-generation-probability nucleotide sequences to deal with suspected cross-contamination and a sequencing artifact. For each public chain, a later analysis derived a clonal expansion index from normalized ranks of inferred template counts within each repertoire. In a later analysis, generation probabilities were computed with a VDJ recombination model fitted to out-of-frame rearrangements, and the resulting probabilities were checked against IGoR. In a later analysis, TCR-TCR, TCR-HLA and TCR-CMV co-occurrence was scored with hypergeometric tests, and a repertoire-size bias correction was applied to TCR pairs. A later analysis estimated false discovery rates by permuting HLA or CMV assignments 20 times. In a later analysis, co-occurring TCRs were grouped with DBSCAN, and TCRdist sequence similarity was added when clustering was performed within HLA-allele-positive subsets. Repertoires with fewer than 30,000 or more than 120,000 public chains were left out of co-occurrence clustering, as were a handful of repertoires with anomalous nucleotide sharing. In its TCRdb copy, this immuneACCESS table keeps in-frame sequences only and misses some clones. Where compared with another copy, unresolved V genes explain less than half of these, and the others have no known cause. V and J calls and clone size are as listed in that table; D and trimming were resolved from the DNA. This sample is represented by 150,000 to 200,000 clones; around 68% of them were singletons. The ten largest clones represent 1.1% to 1.5% of the sample.

The source of the sample is a study of cytomegalovirus exposure and HLA in healthy donors (dated by TCRdb to about 2017). With regard to the full study: According to an earlier analysis of several hundred of the donors, about 179 million T cells yielded roughly 110 million unique TCR beta sequences and roughly 280 Gb of sequence data. An early release that covered several hundred HLA-typed donors contained about 300 gigabases of sequencing data and 85 million to 100 million unique TCR sequences. Of the roughly 400 genotyped donors, about 80% fell in the genetic ancestry cluster associated with self-reported Caucasian donors. The study aimed to test whether cataloging public T cell receptors could reveal signatures of past pathogen exposure. The T cell repertoires of several hundred subjects were profiled by immunosequencing and related to cytomegalovirus serostatus. In addition to the first cohort of 666 subjects, a separate validation cohort of over 90 different subjects was used. The study combined high-throughput TCR immunosequencing, statistical association of individual TCRs with disease status, and machine learning to predict cytomegalovirus infection status. A later analysis re-examined previously published TCR beta repertoires from roughly 650 donors and added high-resolution HLA genotyping to investigate patterns of TCR occurrence. In the later analysis, no new phenotypic data were used to find candidate immune exposures; instead, reliance was placed on TCR beta sequences and their occurrence across donors. An earlier analysis of several hundred of the donors applied high-throughput TCR beta sequencing to assess whether each TCR beta V gene segment acted as functional or pseudogenic. Donor age, sex, ethnicity and CMV serostatus were compiled together with the repertoire data. In a later genetic analysis, genome-wide SNP genotypes for about three fifths of the roughly 670 donors were used, and that subset was treated as a discovery cohort. All discovery cohort repertoires had been generated on a single sequencing platform. HLA typing covered class I and class II loci at four-digit resolution. Typing coverage differed by locus: A, B, C, DRB1 and DQB1 were typed in about 620-630 donors, DQA1 in roughly 510, DPA1 in around 600, and DPB1 in 472. About five DR-DQ haplotypes were treated as single units for association and clustering because of strong linkage in the cohort. Among about 360 genotyped donors of the cohort, an average of about 240,000 unique TCR beta nucleotide sequences were sequenced per donor, roughly 18% of them non-productive. Study-wide findings and limitations: While some public TCRs were present in many individuals, most TCR sequences turned up only very rarely across donors. The 87-base-pair reads could not distinguish some IMGT-functional V segments, including TRBV6-2 and TRBV6-3, so those segments were excluded. A few of the identified cytomegalovirus-associated TCR beta chains were confirmed in vitro to be specific for cytomegalovirus antigens. Because HLA typing was unavailable for some donors at each locus, only the typed subset was used in association tests. A later analysis found that TCR association rates varied across HLA loci, with DRB1 alleles showing the most associated TCRs and HLA-C alleles the fewest. The sequencing pipeline was judged likely to have produced a cluster of highly shared sequence variants as a technical artifact. Only TCR beta chains were sequenced in this cohort, and the absence of alpha or paired-chain data limited detectable features. The presence/absence analyses assumed that sequencing depth was roughly uniform across donors, and that assumption may not be true. According to a later analysis, parvovirus B19, influenza, CMV and Epstein-Barr virus appeared linked to several top co-occurrence clusters. In an earlier analysis of 587 of the donors, most TCR beta V segments appeared in productive rearrangements about 90% or about 30% of the time, broadly matching IMGT annotations. In the study, roughly 160 TCR beta chains were listed as associated with cytomegalovirus. At a false discovery rate of 0.05, a later analysis linked 16,951 TCR beta sequences to specific HLA alleles. A further reported finding was that TCR beta sequences accurately predicted the HLA-A and HLA-B alleles for most subjects in the first cohort. A later analysis found that most CMV-associated TCR beta chains appeared HLA-restricted, with HLA associations seemingly driven largely by CMV exposure. Strong co-occurrence of HLA alleles, especially DR and DQ, made assigning TCR associations to individual alleles difficult. Correlated functional status among segregating V segments might be attributable to linkage disequilibrium, but an unknown experimental factor could not be ruled out. In a later analysis, HLA-associated TCR beta chains showed more clonal expansion and lower generation probabilities than non-associated chains that were equally common. In both the original and validation cohorts, the classifier was reported to diagnose cytomegalovirus status with high specificity and sensitivity. The authors suggested that the approach could potentially be generalized to other disease states and immunological phenotypes. A later genetic analysis reported fewer N-insertions in productive TCRs among donors in an Asian-associated ancestry cluster than the roughly 640-donor mean. Immune exposure information for the cohort was limited to CMV serostatus. An association between a missense DCLRE1C variant and V-gene and J-gene trimming of TCR beta chains was found in a later genetic analysis and replicated in an independent cohort. Fewer than 20 rarely observed V segments, including chromosome 9 orphons, were excluded from the earlier analysis of approximately 600 of the donors because counts were too low.

The cohort consisted of some 730 healthy bone marrow donors. Cohort members were all nominally healthy when sampled, although unrecorded immune exposures were likely present. The donor tested CMV seronegative, placing the donor among the roughly 350 seronegative members of the cohort. Every donor gave a peripheral blood sample, and the peripheral blood mononuclear cells from that sample were used for TCR beta sequencing. The Qiagen DNeasy Blood Extraction Kit was used to extract genomic DNA from the blood cell samples. CDR1 and CDR2 are drawn from the germline V gene: KGHSH, LQKENI. Measured from the cysteine to the phenylalanine, the CDR3 is 16 residues long. CDR3 DNA is the only sequence kept; it has 48 bases, read in frame from the first base. The junction carries 11 bases between V and J, which are trimmed by 0 bases and 1 base respectively.

The receptor comes from a man aged 50-59 years in good health and CMV-seronegative. Sequences were obtained from PBMCs. This chain joins TRBV18 to TRBJ2-3; matching of 5 bases hints at TRBD1 as the D gene. The bases are TGTGCCAGCTCACCACCGAGGCAGGGCGGCACAGATACGCAGTATTTT. This is translated as CASSPPRQGGTDTQYF.